Below, 14 T cell receptor beta chains from the same sample are listed, as sequenced in a study of breast tumors, draining lymph nodes, adjacent tissues. Samples came from axillary lymph nodes draining the breast cancer. Using its own MiXCR run on the multiplex PCR reads, TCRdb lists one record per CDR3 protein. Of approximately 280,000 distinct CDR3 sequences listed, under 35% were seen once; the top ten hold 0.85% to 1.3%. Specimen: axillary lymph node tissue. The receptors come from a female donor with breast cancer. Some clones in this sample may be carry-over from other donors' samples.

In this sample, this clonotype turned up many times. At one boundary the junction diverges from the germline segment, which might be a read error. V and J are TRBV7-7 and TRBJ1-5, with D possibly TRBD1 on 5 matching bases. Germline CDR1 is SSHAT and CDR2 is FNYEAQ (reference sequence). The CDR3 runs 15 residues. DNA for the CDR3: TGTGCTAGCAGCTCCCGAGGGGCTAGCAATCAGCCCCAGCATTTT. Its protein product is CASSSRGASNQPQHF.

Points on this clonotype: Relative to the germline gene, one junction end is altered; a read error may explain this. The chain is built from TRBV5-5 and TRBJ2-5; D might be TRBD2 (6 bases). CDR1 is SGHKS and CDR2 is YYEKEE in the germline V gene (reference sequence). This CDR3 contains 14 residues. The CDR3 DNA reads as TGTGCCAGCAGCCACCCTGGACCGGGGGAGACCCAGCACTTC. It specifies CASSHPGPGETQHF.

On this clonotype: No conserved phenylalanine or tryptophan ends this CDR3, so it is likely a read error. It is unclear where the CDR3 begins or ends on the DNA, so no DNA is shown, and the CDR3 is as TCRdb lists it. This chain links TRBV20-1 with TRBJ2-2. The CDR3 adds up to 11 amino acids, both ends counted. The germline CDR1 and CDR2 sequences are DFQATT and SNEGSKA (reference sequence). CDR3 in amino acids: CSARVGGELCL.

The sample holds a few counts of this clonotype. V and J are TRBV9 and TRBJ1-2; no reliable D call. The V gene lost 4 bases and the J gene lost 3 bases, with 16 bases spanning the gap. The CDR3 contains 15 residues. In germline, CDR1 is SGDLS, CDR2 YYNGEE. In DNA form, the CDR3 reads TGTGCCAGCAGCCCGATCGTCCGATCCCACTATGGCTACACCTTC. Protein product: CASSPIVRSHYGYTF.

Concerning this clonotype itself: A clone one base away is much larger, so this may be a read error. The rearrangement links TRBV5-6 to TRBJ1-5; 8 nucleotides line up with TRBD1. Germline V CDR1 and CDR2: SGHDT, YYEEEE. V lost 3 bases and J lost 4; bases outside the gene matches: 9. The CDR3 is made up of 16 amino acids. CDR3 in amino acids: CASSSTTGVLNQPQHF. For the CDR3, the DNA is TGTGCCAGCAGCTCAACGACAGGGGTCTTAAATCAGCCCCAGCATTTT.

This clonotype occurred many times. The gene calls are TRBV20-1 and TRBJ2-5, with D possibly being TRBD1 (6 bases). Germline V gene lookup returns CDR1 DFQATT and CDR2 SNEGSKA (reference sequence). Trimming left V 2 bases short and J 10 bases short, with 23 bases between. The CDR3 sequence is 15 residues long. The CDR3 loop reads CSARTGIVGQEGQYF. The CDR3 DNA reads TGCAGTGCTAGAACAGGGATTGTGGGTCAAGAGGGCCAGTACTTC.

This clonotype was observed at least ten times. The V and J genes are TRBV12-3 or TRBV12-4 and TRBJ2-1; perhaps TRBD1 as D (5 bases). The CDR3 runs to 15 residues. The V and J ends lost 3 bases and 7 bases respectively, with 16 bases between them. The CDR3 protein is CASSFRDWGPNEQFF. In nucleotides, the CDR3 is TGTGCCAGCAGTTTTCGAGACTGGGGCCCTAATGAGCAGTTCTTC.

Remarks on this clonotype: A much bigger clone sits one base away, suggesting this may be a read error. The conserved closing phenylalanine or tryptophan is absent in this CDR3, likely reflecting a read error. The rearrangement links TRBV27 to TRBJ1-6, with TRBD1 as a possible D gene (5 bases). Germline CDR1 and CDR2: MNHEY and SMNVEV (reference sequence). CDR3 length: 16 amino acids. V lost 5 bases and J 12 bases, leaving 23 bases between the germline ends. The CDR3 protein is CASSASRTRNGQPLHL. The CDR3 DNA follows: TGTGCCAGCAGTGCTTCCCGGACACGAAATGGACAACCCCTCCACCTT.

This clonotype was seen ten or more times. V usage is TRBV5-4 and J usage is TRBJ2-7; D may be TRBD1 or TRBD2 (7 bases each). The CDR3 contains 15 residues. V was trimmed by 3 bases and J by 6 bases, leaving 19 bases between them. In germline, CDR1 is SGHNT, CDR2 YYREEE (reference sequence). In DNA, the CDR3 is TGTGCCAGCAGCTCGATCCAGGGGGGGTCGGTCGAGCAGTACTTC. This gives the protein CASSSIQGGSVEQYF.

The chain recombines TRBV5-4 with TRBJ2-5, with 10 bases that match TRBD2. V shed 5 bases, J shed 4 bases, and the junction held 8 bases outside the gene matches. This CDR3 is built from 15 residues. Germline V CDR1 and CDR2: SGHNT, YYREEE (reference sequence). DNA of the CDR3: TGTGCCAGCAGTCTAGCGGGAGCTCTCCGAGAGACCCAGTACTTC. Translated: CASSLAGALRETQYF.

The chain carries TRBV20-1 and TRBJ1-1, with D tentatively TRBD1 (5 bases). V lost 5 bases and J lost 0, with 10 bases in between. This CDR3 is built from 13 residues. The germline CDR1 and CDR2 sequences are DFQATT and SNEGSKA (reference sequence). CDR3 protein: CSAQGAMNTEAFF. DNA for the CDR3: TGCAGTGCTCAAGGGGCGATGAACACTGAAGCTTTCTTT.

Many counts were recorded for this clonotype. V is TRBV9 and J is TRBJ2-1, with D perhaps TRBD2 (6 bases). V lost 4 bases, J lost 6 bases, and 17 bases lay in between. From germline, CDR1 is SGDLS and CDR2 YYNGEE. This CDR3 has 15 residues. The CDR3, as DNA: TGTGCCAGCAGCCCGGTGGCGGGAAGGGCCAATGAGCAGTTCTTC. It specifies CASSPVAGRANEQFF.

In its sample, this clonotype was seen many times. The V gene is TRBV10-1, the J gene TRBJ2-7; 8 positions agree with TRBD2. CDR1 is WNHNN, CDR2 SYGVQD, per germline (reference sequence). V lost 4 bases, J lost 6 bases, and 8 bases stayed unmatched. The CDR3 covers 14 residues. CDR3 nucleotide sequence: TGCGCCAGCAGTGGGGCGGGAGGACAAAGCGAGCAGTACTTC. It is translated as CASSGAGGQSEQYF.

This clonotype was counted at least ten times. The chain combines TRBV29-1 with TRBJ2-1, with a tentative D call TRBD2 (6 bases). V lost 7 bases to trimming and J lost 6 bases, with 19 bases between them. The CDR3 extends over 14 amino acids. CDR1 is SQVTM, CDR2 ANQGSEA, per germline. CDR3 in amino acids: CSAVSGGAGNEQFF. Here the CDR3 DNA reads TGCAGCGCAGTAAGCGGAGGGGCCGGCAATGAGCAGTTCTTC.